This T cell receptor beta chain was found in a study of Ad26.COV2.S vaccination and SARS-CoV-2 variants. In the study overall: Enrolled in COV1001, the donor was in the Ad26.COV2.S trial arm, which received the vaccine. The study's findings and limits: Spike-specific TCR breadth ran higher among vaccine recipients than placebo recipients.

On this clone itself: Its target is not known.

The treatment here: some 19 received Ad26.COV2.S at low or high dose, single or two shots; several received placebo; per-sample allocation not given. All samples were drawn on day 63, counting from the first vaccine or placebo injection. Per germline, CDR1 KGHDR and CDR2 SFDVKD. V was shortened by 5 bases and J by 2 bases, with 8 bases between the two germline ends. This CDR3 spans 13 amino acids. Assay: immunoSEQ multiplex PCR; the TCRdb copy retains only in-frame clones and omits some. The sample has approximately 410,000 clones, roughly 90% seen once. The clonotype originates from a person between 18 and 59 years old who received the Ad26.COV2.S COVID-19 vaccine or a placebo. Sequencing used peripheral blood, obtained in a trial of Ad26.COV2.S vaccine versus placebo. The chain employs TRBV24-1 and TRBJ2-5, with unresolved D. CDR3 nucleotides: TGTGCCACCAGTGGCCGGATTCAAGAGACCCAGTACTTC. Translated: CATSGRIQETQYF.